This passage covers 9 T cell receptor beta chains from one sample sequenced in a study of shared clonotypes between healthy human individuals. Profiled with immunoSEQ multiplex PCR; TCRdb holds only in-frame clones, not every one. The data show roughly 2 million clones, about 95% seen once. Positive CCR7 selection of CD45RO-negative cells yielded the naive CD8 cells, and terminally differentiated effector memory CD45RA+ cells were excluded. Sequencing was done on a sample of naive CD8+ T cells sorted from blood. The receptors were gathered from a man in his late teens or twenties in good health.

The CDR3 protein is CASSLSSSGDYEQYF. CDR3 in DNA: TGTGCCAGCAGCTTATCTTCTAGCGGCGATTACGAGCAGTACTTC. The chain carries TRBV7-2 and TRBJ2-7, with 7 nucleotides matching TRBD2. V dropped 2 bases and J dropped 4; count of bases not matched to a gene: 8. The CDR3 covers 15 residues. Per the germline V gene, CDR1 is SGHTA and CDR2 is FQGNSA.

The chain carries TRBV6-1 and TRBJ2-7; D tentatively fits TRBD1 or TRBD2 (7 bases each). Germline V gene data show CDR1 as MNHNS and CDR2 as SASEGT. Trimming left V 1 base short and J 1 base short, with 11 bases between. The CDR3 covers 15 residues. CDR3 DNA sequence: TGTGCCAGCAGTGAAGAGCGGGACAGATCCTACGAGCAGTACTTC. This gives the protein CASSEERDRSYEQYF.

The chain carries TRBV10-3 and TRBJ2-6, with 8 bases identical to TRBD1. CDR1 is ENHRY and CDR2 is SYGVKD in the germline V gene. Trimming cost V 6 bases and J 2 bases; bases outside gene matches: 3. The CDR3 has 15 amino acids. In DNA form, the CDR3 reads TGTGCCATCAGGGACAGGGACGCTGGGGCCAACGTCCTGACTTTC. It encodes CAIRDRDAGANVLTF.

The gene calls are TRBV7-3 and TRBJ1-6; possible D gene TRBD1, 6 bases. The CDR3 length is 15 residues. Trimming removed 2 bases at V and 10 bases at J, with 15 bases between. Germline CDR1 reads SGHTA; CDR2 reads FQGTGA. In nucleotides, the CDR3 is TGTGCCAGCAGCTTAGCGGGGGGCGTAGGCTCACCCCTCCACTTT. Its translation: CASSLAGGVGSPLHF.

The CDR3 protein is CASSPALAGSTDTQYF. The CDR3 nucleotides are TGTGCCAGCTCACCGGCGTTAGCGGGCTCCACAGATACGCAGTATTTT. V usage is TRBV18 and J usage is TRBJ2-3, with TRBD2 identical over 7 bases. The germline gives CDR1 KGHSH, CDR2 LQKENI. The length of the CDR3 is 16 residues. V trimming: 3 bases; J trimming: 2 bases; junction bases outside the gene matches: 8.

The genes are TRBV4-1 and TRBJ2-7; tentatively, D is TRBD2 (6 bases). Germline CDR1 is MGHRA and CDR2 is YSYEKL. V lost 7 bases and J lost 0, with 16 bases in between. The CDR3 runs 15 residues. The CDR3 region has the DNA TGCGCCAGCACCCCAATAGCGGCCAGCTCCTACGAGCAGTACTTC. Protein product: CASTPIAASSYEQYF.

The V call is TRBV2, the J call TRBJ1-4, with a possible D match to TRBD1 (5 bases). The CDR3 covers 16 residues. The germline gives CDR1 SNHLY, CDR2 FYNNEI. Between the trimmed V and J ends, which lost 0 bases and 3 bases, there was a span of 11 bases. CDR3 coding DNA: TGTGCCAGCAGTGAAGCGCGAGACAGTTCTAATGAAAAACTGTTTTTT. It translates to CASSEARDSSNEKLFF.

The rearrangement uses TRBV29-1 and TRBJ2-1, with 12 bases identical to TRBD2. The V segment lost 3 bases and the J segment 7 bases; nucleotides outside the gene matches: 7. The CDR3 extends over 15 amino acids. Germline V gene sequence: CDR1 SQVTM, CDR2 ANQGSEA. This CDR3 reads CSVDLASGGANEQFF. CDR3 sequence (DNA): TGCAGCGTTGACTTAGCTAGCGGGGGGGCAAATGAGCAGTTCTTC.

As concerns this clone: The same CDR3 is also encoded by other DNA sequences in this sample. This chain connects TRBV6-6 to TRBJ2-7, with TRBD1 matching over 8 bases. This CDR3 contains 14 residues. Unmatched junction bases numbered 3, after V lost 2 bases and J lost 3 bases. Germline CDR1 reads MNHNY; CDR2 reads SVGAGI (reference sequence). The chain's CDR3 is CASSYAGQDYEQYF. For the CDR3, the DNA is TGTGCCAGCAGTTACGCGGGACAGGACTACGAGCAGTACTTC.